The entry below gives a single T cell receptor beta chain sequence along with its context. Its target is unknown. With only one base between it and a far larger clone, this is likely a read error. At the DNA level, this CDR3 is encoded by other sequences in the same sample as well. The sample comes from a study of shared clonotypes between healthy human individuals. Turning to the study itself: In total, the donors were a couple of women and a few men aged 18 to 49.

Libraries were prepared by immunoSEQ multiplex PCR; TCRdb keeps only in-frame clonotypes and omits some of them. The sample consists of over 300,000 clones, about nine tenths of them appearing once. Study-wide results and caveats: Non-shared clonotypes had lower generation probabilities than those shared by all four donors.

Combination of CD45RO+ cells with CCR7-negative CD45RA+ TemRA cells was used for CD8 memory. Germline loops: CDR1 SQVTM, CDR2 ANQGSEA. Trimming removed 2 bases from V and 0 bases from J; junction bases left unmatched: 3. This CDR3 is 14 amino acids long. The rearrangement joins TRBV29-1 to TRBJ2-7; 8 nucleotides agree with TRBD1. The clonotype was recovered from a young man in good health. Sequences were obtained from memory CD8+ T cells sorted from blood. As for subset: CD45RO+ cells pooled with CCR7-negative TemRA cells. The CDR3 sequence is CSVESGQGSYEQYF. In DNA form, the CDR3 reads TGCAGCGTTGAAAGCGGACAGGGCTCCTACGAGCAGTACTTC.